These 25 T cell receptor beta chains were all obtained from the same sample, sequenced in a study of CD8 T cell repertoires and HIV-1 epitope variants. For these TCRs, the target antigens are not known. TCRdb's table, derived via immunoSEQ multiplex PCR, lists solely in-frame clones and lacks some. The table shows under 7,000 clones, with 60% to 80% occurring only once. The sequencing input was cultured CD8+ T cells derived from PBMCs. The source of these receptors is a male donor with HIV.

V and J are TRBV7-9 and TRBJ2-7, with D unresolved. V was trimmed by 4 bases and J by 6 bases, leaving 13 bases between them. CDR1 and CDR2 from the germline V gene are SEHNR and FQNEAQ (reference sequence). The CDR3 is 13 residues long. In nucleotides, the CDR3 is TGTGCCAGCAGCTCGGACCCTCAGCCCGAGCAGTACTTC. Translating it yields CASSSDPQPEQYF.

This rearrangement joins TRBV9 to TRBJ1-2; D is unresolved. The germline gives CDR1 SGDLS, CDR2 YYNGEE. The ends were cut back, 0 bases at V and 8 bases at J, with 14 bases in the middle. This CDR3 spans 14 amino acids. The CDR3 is CASSVDEGWEGYTF. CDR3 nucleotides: TGTGCCAGCAGCGTAGATGAAGGGTGGGAAGGCTACACCTTC.

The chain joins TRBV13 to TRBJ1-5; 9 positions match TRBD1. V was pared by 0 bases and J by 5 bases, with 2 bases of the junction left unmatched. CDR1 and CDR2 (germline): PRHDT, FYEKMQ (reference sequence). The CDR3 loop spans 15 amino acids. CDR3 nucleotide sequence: TGTGCCAGCAGCTTAGGGGGGACAGGGCATCAGCCCCAGCATTTT. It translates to CASSLGGTGHQPQHF. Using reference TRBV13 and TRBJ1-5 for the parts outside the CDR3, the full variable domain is AAGVIQSPRHLIKEKRETATLKCYPIPRHDTVYWYQQGPGQDPQFLISFYEKMQSDKGSIPDRFSAQQFSDYHSELNMSSLELGDSALYFCASSLGGTGHQPQHFGDGTRLSIL.

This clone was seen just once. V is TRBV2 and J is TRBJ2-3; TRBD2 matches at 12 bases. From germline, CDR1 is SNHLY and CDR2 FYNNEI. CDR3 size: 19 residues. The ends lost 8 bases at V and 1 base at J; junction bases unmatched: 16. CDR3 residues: CASLQPTGLAGRRTDTQYF. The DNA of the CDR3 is TGTGCCAGCCTTCAACCGACAGGACTAGCGGGGCGGCGCACAGATACGCAGTATTTT.

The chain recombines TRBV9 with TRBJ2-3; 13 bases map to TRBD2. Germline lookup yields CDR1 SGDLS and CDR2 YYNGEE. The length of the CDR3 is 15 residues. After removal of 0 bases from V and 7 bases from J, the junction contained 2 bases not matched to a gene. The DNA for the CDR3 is TGTGCCAGCAGCGTAGAGGGACTAGCGGGGTATACGCAGTATTTT. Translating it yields CASSVEGLAGYTQYF.

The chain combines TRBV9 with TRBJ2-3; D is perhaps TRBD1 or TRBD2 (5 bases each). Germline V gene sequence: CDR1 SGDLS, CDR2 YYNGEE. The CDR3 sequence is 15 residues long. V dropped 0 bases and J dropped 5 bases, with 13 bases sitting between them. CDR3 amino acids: CASSVGDGAGDTQYF. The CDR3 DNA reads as TGTGCCAGCAGCGTAGGGGACGGGGCTGGAGATACGCAGTATTTT.

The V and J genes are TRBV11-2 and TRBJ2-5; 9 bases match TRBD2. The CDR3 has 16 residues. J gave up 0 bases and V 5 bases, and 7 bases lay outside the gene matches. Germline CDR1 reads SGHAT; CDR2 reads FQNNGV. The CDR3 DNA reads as TGTGCCAGCAGCGAAAGCGGGGGGCTGTACCAAGAGACCCAGTACTTC. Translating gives CASSESGGLYQETQYF.

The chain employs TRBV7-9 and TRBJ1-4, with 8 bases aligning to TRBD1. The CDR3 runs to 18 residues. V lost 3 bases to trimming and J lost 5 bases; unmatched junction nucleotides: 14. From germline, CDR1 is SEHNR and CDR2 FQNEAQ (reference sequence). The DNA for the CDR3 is TGTGCCAGCAGCTTTCTAGCCCCGGGACAGGTTGTCAATGAAAAACTGTTTTTT. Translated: CASSFLAPGQVVNEKLFF.

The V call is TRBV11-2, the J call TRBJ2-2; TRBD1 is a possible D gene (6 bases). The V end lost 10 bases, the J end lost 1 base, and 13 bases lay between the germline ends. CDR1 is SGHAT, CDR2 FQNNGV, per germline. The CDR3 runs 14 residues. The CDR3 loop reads CATSGTLNTGELFF. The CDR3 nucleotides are TGTGCCACTTCCGGGACACTGAACACCGGGGAGCTGTTTTTT.

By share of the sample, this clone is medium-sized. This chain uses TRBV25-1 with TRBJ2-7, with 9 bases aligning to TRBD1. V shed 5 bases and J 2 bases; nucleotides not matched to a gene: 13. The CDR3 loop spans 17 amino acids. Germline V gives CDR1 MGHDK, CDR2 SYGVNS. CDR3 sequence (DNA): TGTGCCAGCAGTAGTGACCGATGGGACAGGGAAACCTACGAGCAGTACTTC. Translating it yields CASSSDRWDRETYEQYF.

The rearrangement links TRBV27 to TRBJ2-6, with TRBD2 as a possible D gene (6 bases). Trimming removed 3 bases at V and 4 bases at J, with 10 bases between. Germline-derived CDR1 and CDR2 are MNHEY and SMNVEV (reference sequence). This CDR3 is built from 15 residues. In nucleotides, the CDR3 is TGTGCCAGCAGTTTGGGGGGTTCCGGGGCCAACGTCCTGACTTTC. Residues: CASSLGGSGANVLTF.

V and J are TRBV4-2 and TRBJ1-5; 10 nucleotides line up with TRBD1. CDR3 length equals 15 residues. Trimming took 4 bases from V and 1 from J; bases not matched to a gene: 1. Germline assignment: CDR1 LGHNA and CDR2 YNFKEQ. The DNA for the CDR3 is TGTGCCAGCAGCCTGGACAGGGGGAGCAATCAGCCCCAGCATTTT. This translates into CASSLDRGSNQPQHF.

The chain's CDR3 is CASSMPLGMVDTQYF. The CDR3 DNA is TGTGCCAGTAGTATGCCTCTAGGTATGGTAGATACGCAGTATTTT. V gene TRBV19 combines with J gene TRBJ2-3; D gene uncertain. Between the trimmed V and J ends, which lost 3 bases and 5 bases, there was a span of 15 bases. The germline CDR1 and CDR2 sequences are LNHDA and SQIVND (reference sequence). The CDR3 has 15 amino acids.

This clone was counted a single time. CDR3 sequence reads: CASRGRQGNTGELFF. The DNA of the CDR3 is TGTGCCAGCAGGGGTCGCCAGGGTAACACCGGGGAGCTGTTTTTT. V is TRBV6-1 and J is TRBJ2-2; a weak D match, TRBD1 (5 bases). The CDR3 sequence is 15 residues long. V gave up 6 bases and J gave up 2 bases, with 13 bases separating them. Germline V gives CDR1 MNHNS, CDR2 SASEGT.

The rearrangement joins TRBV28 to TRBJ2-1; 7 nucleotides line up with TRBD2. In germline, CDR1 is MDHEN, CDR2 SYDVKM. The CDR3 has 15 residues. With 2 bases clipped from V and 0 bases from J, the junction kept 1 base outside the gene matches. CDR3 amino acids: CASSLGGGSYNEQFF. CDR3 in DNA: TGTGCCAGCAGTTTAGGCGGGGGCTCCTACAATGAGCAGTTCTTC.

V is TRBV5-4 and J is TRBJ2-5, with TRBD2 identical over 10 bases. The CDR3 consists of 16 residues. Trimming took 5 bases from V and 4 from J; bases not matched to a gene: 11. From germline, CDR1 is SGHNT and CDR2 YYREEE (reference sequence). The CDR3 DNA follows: TGTGCCAGCAGACCGGATTTCAGCGGGGGGGCAGAGACCCAGTACTTC. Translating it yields CASRPDFSGGAETQYF.

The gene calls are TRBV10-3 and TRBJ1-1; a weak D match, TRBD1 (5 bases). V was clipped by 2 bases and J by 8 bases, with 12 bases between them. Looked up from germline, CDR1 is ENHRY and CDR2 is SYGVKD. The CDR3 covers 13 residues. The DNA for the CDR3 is TGTGCCATCAGTGAGGGAGGGACCGCCGAAGCTTTCTTT. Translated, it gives CAISEGGTAEAFF.

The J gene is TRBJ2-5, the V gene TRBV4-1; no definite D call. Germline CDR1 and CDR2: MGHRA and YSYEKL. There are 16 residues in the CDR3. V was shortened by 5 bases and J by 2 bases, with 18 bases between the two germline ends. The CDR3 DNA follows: TGCGCCAGCAGCTCCAGCGCAGCAGAGACACAAGAGACCCAGTACTTC. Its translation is CASSSSAAETQETQYF.

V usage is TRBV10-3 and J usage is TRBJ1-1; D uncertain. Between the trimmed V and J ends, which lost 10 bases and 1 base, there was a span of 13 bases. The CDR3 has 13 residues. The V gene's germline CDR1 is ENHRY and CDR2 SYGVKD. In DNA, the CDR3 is TGTGCCACCCAAGACCATACGAACACTGAAGCTTTCTTT. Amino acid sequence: CATQDHTNTEAFF.

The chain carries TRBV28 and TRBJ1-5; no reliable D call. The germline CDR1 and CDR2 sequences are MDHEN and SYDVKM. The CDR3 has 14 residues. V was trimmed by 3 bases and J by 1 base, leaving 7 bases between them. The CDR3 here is CASSFGMSNQPQHF. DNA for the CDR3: TGTGCCAGCAGTTTCGGGATGAGCAATCAGCCCCAGCATTTT. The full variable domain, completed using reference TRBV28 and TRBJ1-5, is DVKVTQSSRYLVKRTGEKVFLECVQDMDHENMFWYRQDPGLGLRLIYFSYDVKMKEKGDIPEGYSVSREKKERFSLILESASTNQTSMYLCASSFGMSNQPQHFGDGTRLSIL.

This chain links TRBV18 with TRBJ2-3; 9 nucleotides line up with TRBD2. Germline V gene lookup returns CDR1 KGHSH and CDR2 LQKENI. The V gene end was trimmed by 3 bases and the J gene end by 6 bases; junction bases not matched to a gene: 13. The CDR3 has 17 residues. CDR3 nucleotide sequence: TGTGCCAGCTCACCCCTTGCTGGCGGGGGGGCCTCTGATACGCAGTATTTT. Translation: CASSPLAGGGASDTQYF. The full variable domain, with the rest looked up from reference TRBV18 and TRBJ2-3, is NAGVMQNPRHLVRRRGQEARLRCSPMKGHSHVYWYRQLPEEGLKFMVYLQKENIIDESGMPKERFSAEFPKEGPSILRIQQVVRGDSAAYFCASSPLAGGGASDTQYFGPGTRLTVL.

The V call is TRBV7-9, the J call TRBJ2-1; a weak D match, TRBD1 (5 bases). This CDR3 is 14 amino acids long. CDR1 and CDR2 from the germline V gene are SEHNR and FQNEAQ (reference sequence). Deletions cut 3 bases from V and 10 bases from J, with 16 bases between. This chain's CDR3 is CASSLGVGAREQFF. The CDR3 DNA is TGTGCCAGCAGCTTGGGTGTAGGGGCTCGAGAGCAGTTCTTC.

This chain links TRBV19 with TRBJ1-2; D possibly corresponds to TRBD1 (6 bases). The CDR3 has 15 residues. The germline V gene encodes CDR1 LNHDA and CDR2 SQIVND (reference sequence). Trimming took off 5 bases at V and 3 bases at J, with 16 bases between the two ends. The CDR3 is CASSPRQEIDYGYTF. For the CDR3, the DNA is TGTGCCAGTAGTCCCCGACAGGAAATAGACTATGGCTACACCTTC.

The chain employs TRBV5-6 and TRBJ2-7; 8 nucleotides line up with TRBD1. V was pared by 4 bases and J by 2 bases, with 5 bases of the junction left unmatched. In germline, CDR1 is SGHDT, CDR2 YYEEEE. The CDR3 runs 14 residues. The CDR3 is CASSGGQAPYEQYF. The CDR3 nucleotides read TGTGCCAGCAGCGGGGGACAGGCCCCCTACGAGCAGTACTTC.

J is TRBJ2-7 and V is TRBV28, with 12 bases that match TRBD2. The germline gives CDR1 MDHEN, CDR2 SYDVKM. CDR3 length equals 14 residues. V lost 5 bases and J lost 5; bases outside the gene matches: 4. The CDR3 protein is CASSLTSGSDEQYF. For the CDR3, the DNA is TGTGCCAGCAGTCTGACTAGCGGGAGCGACGAGCAGTACTTC. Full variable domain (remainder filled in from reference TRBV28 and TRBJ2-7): DVKVTQSSRYLVKRTGEKVFLECVQDMDHENMFWYRQDPGLGLRLIYFSYDVKMKEKGDIPEGYSVSREKKERFSLILESASTNQTSMYLCASSLTSGSDEQYFGPGTRLTVT.